This T cell receptor (beta chain) was sequenced for a study of blood T cell repertoires in COVID-19. Study in general: Both acute and convalescent COVID-19 samples were obtained from the United States, Italy and Spain. PBMCs, B-cell-depleted T cells, or T cells were the source of the cDNA or gDNA that made up the material.

The length of the CDR3 is 13 residues. CDR1 is LNHDA, CDR2 SQIVND, per germline (reference sequence). V lost 5 bases and J lost 4, with 12 bases in between. Per the original methods: The authors estimated nucleated cell counts from reference gene primer amplification. Produced via immunoSEQ multiplex PCR; TCRdb's table is partial and in-frame only. Clone size and V and J calls were adopted from that table, with D and trimming inferred from the DNA. The table lists tens of thousands of clones, approximately 80% of them singletons, with 9.5% to 13% in the top ten. This clone was seen once. The Seattle patients, enrolled during active infection, were followed longitudinally.

The V call is TRBV19, the J call TRBJ2-7, with a possible D match to TRBD2 (5 bases). The sample comprised peripheral blood. The sequence came from a man at least 80 years old with COVID-19, enrolled during active disease. The CDR3 DNA reads TGTGCCAGTAGTCCCCAGACGGGATACGAGCAGTACGTC. It yields the protein CASSPQTGYEQYV.